This TCR beta chain was observed in a study of blood T cell repertoires in COVID-19. Study in general: Samples came from the United States, Italy and Spain, spanning acute and convalescent COVID-19. The cDNA or gDNA used as material had been derived from T cells, B-cell-depleted T cells, or PBMCs.

The CDR3 is 13 residues long. V was pared by 5 bases and J by 1 base, with 8 bases between. Germline V gene sequence: CDR1 SGHAT, CDR2 FQNNGV. Assay: immunoSEQ multiplex PCR; the TCRdb copy retains only in-frame clones and omits some. The sample contains 250,000 or so clones, around 88% of which appear only once. V and J are TRBV11-2 and TRBJ1-2, with D unresolved. What was sequenced was peripheral blood. The TCR originated in a man aged 25 to 45 with active or convalescent COVID-19. This chain's CDR3 is CASSGRVNYGYTF. CDR3 nucleotides: TGTGCCAGCAGCGGGCGGGTTAACTATGGCTACACCTTC.